This is a list of T cell receptor beta chains from one sample in a study of CD8 T cells in ankylosing spondylitis. TCRdb fed the 5' RACE reads into MiXCR, producing one record per CDR3 protein. In the table there are about 220,000 distinct CDR3 sequences, around 7.9% of which are singletons. The specimen was blood, either unsorted or a sorted T cell fraction (not recorded which). These TCRs come from a male donor with ankylosing spondylitis. Each CDR3 is given with its conserved first and last residue. D genes are given only for firm matches. Not every row has a clone size; where given, it reads once, few, many or a size class.

TRBJ2-3,TRBD2,TRBV28,many,TGTGCCAGCAGTTTACTAGCGGGGCTAACAGATACGCAGTATTTT,CASSLLAGLTDTQYF
TRBJ1-2,-,TRBV5-1,many,TGCGCCAGCAGCTTGGGCACGGAAGCTAACTATGGCTACACCTTC,CASSLGTEANYGYTF
TRBJ2-1,TRBD1,TRBV28,many,TGTGCCAGCAGTTCTCGCGACAGGGGGCTAAATGAGCAGTTCTTC,CASSSRDRGLNEQFF
TRBJ1-6,TRBD1,TRBV7-9,many,TGTGCCAGCAGCTTCCAGGGGGAGGTCAATTCACCCCTCCACTTT,CASSFQGEVNSPLHF
TRBJ2-2,TRBD2,TRBV4-2,many,TGTGCCAGCAGCTACGGACTAGCGGGACGCACCGGGGAGCTGTTTTTT,CASSYGLAGRTGELFF
TRBJ1-1,TRBD1,TRBV5-6,many,TGTGCCAGCAGCGCCCCAGACAGGGTTCTGGGAGCTTTCTTT,CASSAPDRVLGAFF
TRBJ2-3,-,TRBV5-1,-,TGCGCCAGCAGCCCTCTTACAGGGGAGGGAGATACGCAGTATTTT,CASSPLTGEGDTQYF
TRBJ2-3,TRBD2,TRBV4-3,-,TGCGCCAGCAGCCAAGATTACGCTAGCGGGGAAGGCAATACGCAGTATTTT,CASSQDYASGEGNTQYF
TRBJ2-1,-,TRBV27,many,TGTGCCAGCAGTTTATTCCCTAGGAGCTCCTACAATGAGCAGTTCTTC,CASSLFPRSSYNEQFF
TRBJ1-2,-,TRBV3-1,many,TGTGCCAGCAGCCAAGATCTAGCTAACTATGGCTACACCTTC,CASSQDLANYGYTF
TRBJ2-7,TRBD1,TRBV18,-,TGTGCCAGCTCTCCGGGACAGGGTCATCACGAGCAGTACTTC,CASSPGQGHHEQYF
TRBJ2-7,TRBD1,TRBV7-9,-,TGTGCCAGCAGCCCGGACAGGGCCGCCTACGAGCAGTACTTC,CASSPDRAAYEQYF
TRBJ2-2,-,TRBV27,many,TGTGCCAGCAGTTCCGGGGGCTTTATCGGGGAGCTGTTTTTT,CASSSGGFIGELFF
TRBJ2-7,-,TRBV28,many,TGTGCCAGCAGTACAGACTACGAGCAGTACTTC,CASSTDYEQYF
TRBJ1-5,TRBD1,TRBV28,-,TGTGCCAGCAGTGGGGACAGGGGGAGCAATCAGCCCCAGCATTTT,CASSGDRGSNQPQHF
TRBJ2-1,-,TRBV13,few,TGTGCCAGCAGCCCCGGGACGGCTTACAATGAGCAGTTCTTC,CASSPGTAYNEQFF
TRBJ2-6,TRBD1,TRBV29-1,many,TGCAGCGCCTCCTCCGAGGACAGGGCTGGGGCCAACGTCCTGACTTTC,CSASSEDRAGANVLTF
TRBJ2-6,-,TRBV29-1,few,TGCAGCGTTGAAGTTTACCATCGCAGGTCTGGGGCCAACGTCCTGACTTTC,CSVEVYHRRSGANVLTF
TRBJ2-1,TRBD2,TRBV6-1,many,TGTGCCAGCACTATAGCGGGGGGCTACAATGAGCAGTTCTTC,CASTIAGGYNEQFF
TRBJ1-4,TRBD1,TRBV5-1,many,TGCGCCAGCAGCCTAGGGGGACAGGGAGGTGAAAAACTGTTTTTT,CASSLGGQGGEKLFF
TRBJ2-1,-,TRBV10-3,many,TGTGCCATAGCCTCGGGGCCAGAGCAGTTCTTC,CAIASGPEQFF
TRBJ1-2,-,TRBV28,many,TGTGCCAGCAGTTTTGAGACCTATGGCTACACCTTC,CASSFETYGYTF
TRBJ2-7,-,TRBV9,many,TGTGCCAGCAGCGCTAACTCTAGCGTAAGCTCCTACGAGCAGTACTTC,CASSANSSVSSYEQYF
TRBJ2-1,-,TRBV28,many,TGTGCCAGCAGTTCACCCGGGGACCCCAACAATGAGCAGTTCTTC,CASSSPGDPNNEQFF
TRBJ2-1,-,TRBV29-1,many,TGCAGCGTTGGATCAGGGGGGGGTTACAATGAGCAGTTCTTC,CSVGSGGGYNEQFF
TRBJ2-7,-,TRBV5-6,many,TGTGCCAGCAGCTCCGGGACCAGGGTTCGCGAGCAGTACTTC,CASSSGTRVREQYF
TRBJ2-1,-,TRBV9,many,TGTGCCAGCAGCGAGGACAAAAATGAGCAGTTCTTC,CASSEDKNEQFF
TRBJ2-1,-,TRBV7-9,many,TGTGCCAGCAGCCCCTCAACTGACAAGGTCTATCAGTTCTTC,CASSPSTDKVYQFF
TRBJ2-3,-,TRBV7-9,many,TGTGCCAGCAGCCTGTCCCGGCCCGGCACAGATACGCAGTATTTT,CASSLSRPGTDTQYF
TRBJ2-7,TRBD1,TRBV7-9,few,TGTGCCAGCAGCCCAGGGACAGACCCGCACGAGCAGTACTTC,CASSPGTDPHEQYF
TRBJ1-5,-,TRBV9,-,TGTGCCAGCAGCTCCTACATGGACAGTAATCAGCCCCAGCATTTT,CASSSYMDSNQPQHF
TRBJ2-7,TRBD2,TRBV25-1,many,TGTGCCAGCAGTGAAGCGGGGGTCTACGAGCAGTACTTC,CASSEAGVYEQYF
TRBJ2-3,-,TRBV10-3,-,TGTGCCATCAGTGAGAGGGACACAGATACGCAGTATTTT,CAISERDTDTQYF
TRBJ2-3,-,TRBV12-3/TRBV12-4,many,TGTGCCAGCAGTTTATGGGGGGCCGGTACAGATACGCAGTATTTT,CASSLWGAGTDTQYF
TRBJ2-5,TRBD1,TRBV5-6,many,TGTGCCAGCAGGGTACAGGGGGTAGAAGAGACCCAGTACTTC,CASRVQGVEETQYF
TRBJ2-7,-,TRBV5-4,few,TGTGCCAGCAGCTTGTCGTGGGTCAGCTACGAGCAGTACTTC,CASSLSWVSYEQYF
TRBJ2-7,-,TRBV7-2,many,TGTGCCAGCAGCTTAGCGATGTGGGGCGACGAGCAGTACTTC,CASSLAMWGDEQYF
TRBJ2-7,-,TRBV20-1,many,TGCAGTGCTCCCAGTAGGAACAGAAATTTATACGAGCAGTACTTC,CSAPSRNRNLYEQYF
TRBJ2-1,-,TRBV3-1,many,TGTGCCAGCAGCCAAGGAGTCAGGGGATCCTACAATGAGCAGTTCTTC,CASSQGVRGSYNEQFF
TRBJ1-3,-,TRBV20-1,many,TGCAGTGCTAGAGGGATCCAGAGATCTGGAAACACCATATATTTT,CSARGIQRSGNTIYF
TRBJ2-1,-,TRBV20-1,-,TGCAGTGCTAGGGGACGACAGCGCCTACCAAGGGATGAGCAGTTCTTC,CSARGRQRLPRDEQFF
TRBJ1-6,-,TRBV9,many,TGTGCCAGCAGCGTGCTCCAGGGATCTAATTCACCCCTCCACTTT,CASSVLQGSNSPLHF
TRBJ2-3,TRBD2,TRBV7-9,-,TGTGCCAGCAGCCCTCGGCTGGGGGGGGCAGATACGCAGTATTTT,CASSPRLGGADTQYF
TRBJ2-3,TRBD2,TRBV29-1,-,TGCAGCGTCCTCCCGGGACTAGCATTTTCAGATACGCAGTATTTT,CSVLPGLAFSDTQYF
TRBJ2-3,-,TRBV5-5,-,TGTGCCAGCAGCTTGGAAAGGTCAGAGGGGGAGAGCACAGATACGCAGTATTTT,CASSLERSEGESTDTQYF
TRBJ2-7,-,TRBV7-9,many,TGTGCCAGCCGAGGGGCAGGGATTTACGAGCAGTACTTC,CASRGAGIYEQYF
TRBJ2-1,-,TRBV5-6,many,TGTGCCAGCAGCCACGGGACACCCTTCGATGAGCAGTTCTTC,CASSHGTPFDEQFF
TRBJ2-1,TRBD1,TRBV6-5,many,TGTGCCAGCAGTTGGACTGCCGGCGGGACAGGGACCAACAATGAGCAGTTCTTC,CASSWTAGGTGTNNEQFF
TRBJ2-1,TRBD1,TRBV10-1,-,TGCGCCAGCAGTGAAGGACAGGGGGTTTCCTACAATGAGCAGTTCTTC,CASSEGQGVSYNEQFF